Presented here are 22 T cell receptor beta chains from one specimen sequenced in a study of blood T cell repertoires in COVID-19. Clones were sequenced by immunoSEQ multiplex PCR, and TCRdb holds only the in-frame ones, with some missing. The sample consists of about 220,000 clones, under 90% of them appearing once. Input material: peripheral blood. The receptors shown here come from a woman aged 80 or over with acute or convalescent COVID-19.

The V gene is TRBV4-2, the J gene TRBJ1-1; maybe TRBD1 (5 bases). Germline V gene lookup returns CDR1 LGHNA and CDR2 YNFKEQ. Trimming stripped 1 base from V and 4 bases from J, with 7 bases between. The CDR3 length is 13 residues. CDR3 region: CASSQATGTEAFF. The CDR3 DNA reads as TGTGCCAGCAGCCAAGCCACAGGCACTGAAGCTTTCTTT.

The genes are TRBV24-1 and TRBJ1-2; TRBD1 matches at 9 bases. The V gene's germline CDR1 is KGHDR and CDR2 SFDVKD. Germline trimming cut 12 bases from V and 4 bases from J; bases unmatched to any gene: 11. CDR3 size: 14 residues. CDR3 residues: CAAQSGTGPYGYTF. CDR3 DNA sequence: TGTGCCGCCCAGTCCGGGACAGGGCCCTATGGCTACACCTTC.

The rearrangement joins TRBV5-1 to TRBJ2-3; 11 nucleotides agree with TRBD2. Unmatched junction bases numbered 5, after V lost 0 bases and J lost 5 bases. Looked up from germline, CDR1 is SGHRS and CDR2 is YFSETQ. This CDR3 region has 16 residues. The CDR3 reads CASSLVLAGGLDTQYF. Written as DNA, the CDR3 is TGCGCCAGCAGCTTGGTGCTAGCGGGGGGTCTAGATACGCAGTATTTT.

The chain joins TRBV29-1 to TRBJ2-3, with 8 nucleotides matching TRBD1. With 5 bases clipped from V and 0 bases from J, the junction kept 4 bases outside the gene matches. This CDR3 contains 14 residues. Looked up from germline, CDR1 is SQVTM and CDR2 is ANQGSEA. The CDR3 DNA is TGCAGCGTTCCAGGACAGGGCAGCACAGATACGCAGTATTTT. As protein: CSVPGQGSTDTQYF.

This clone was observed many times. The V call is TRBV29-1, the J call TRBJ1-6, with TRBD1 identical over 7 bases. Germline CDR1 SQVTM, CDR2 ANQGSEA. There are 14 residues in the CDR3. V shed 5 bases and J 10 bases; nucleotides not matched to a gene: 11. The CDR3 here is CSVSEGAVGSPLHF. The CDR3 bases are TGCAGCGTTTCTGAGGGGGCGGTTGGCTCACCCCTCCACTTT. Full variable domain (outside the CDR3, taken from reference TRBV29-1 and TRBJ1-6): SAVISQKPSRDICQRGTSLTIQCQVDSQVTMMFWYRQQPGQSLTLIATANQGSEATYESGFVIDKFPISRPNLTFSTLTVSNMSPEDSSIYLCSVSEGAVGSPLHFGNGTRLTVT.

The chain has TRBV7-2 and TRBJ2-1; D call uncertain. V lost 2 bases to trimming and J lost 8 bases, with 13 bases between them. The germline CDR1 and CDR2 sequences are SGHTA and FQGNSA. This CDR3 has 14 amino acids. The CDR3, as DNA: TGTGCCAGCAGCTTAAGAGTCTTTCGGGATGAGCAGTTCTTC. Protein sequence: CASSLRVFRDEQFF.

The chain carries TRBV6-6 and TRBJ2-7; 9 bases are shared with TRBD1. V shed 6 bases and J 7 bases; nucleotides not matched to a gene: 4. This CDR3 is built from 12 residues. The germline CDR1 and CDR2 sequences are MNHNY and SVGAGI (reference sequence). DNA of the CDR3: TGTGCCAGCAGACAGGGGGCTGGGGAGCAGTACTTC. Translation gives CASRQGAGEQYF.

This clone was seen only a few times. V usage is TRBV20-1 and J usage is TRBJ1-4, with D uncertain. V lost 3 bases to trimming and J lost 0 bases, with 11 bases between them. CDR3 length: 15 residues. Looked up from germline, CDR1 is DFQATT and CDR2 is SNEGSKA (reference sequence). This chain's CDR3 is CSASREGSTNEKLFF. The CDR3 region has the DNA TGCAGTGCTAGTAGGGAGGGTTCAACTAATGAAAAACTGTTTTTT.

This chain uses TRBV3-1 (or the pseudogene TRBV3-2) with TRBJ2-7, with TRBD1 matching 10 bases. Germline CDR1 is LGHDT and CDR2 is YNNKEL (reference sequence). This CDR3 region has 15 residues. V lost 3 bases to trimming and J lost 8 bases; unmatched junction nucleotides: 10. CDR3 sequence: CASSQTTGTGEKQYF. CDR3 DNA sequence: TGTGCCAGCAGCCAGACGACCGGGACAGGGGAGAAGCAGTACTTC.

The CDR3 DNA sequence: TGTGCCAGCAGCTGGTACAGGGGCACTGAAGCTTTCTTT. This encodes CASSWYRGTEAFF. J is TRBJ1-1 and V is TRBV7-9, with 7 nucleotides matching TRBD1. CDR3 size: 13 residues. Germline values: CDR1 SEHNR, CDR2 FQNEAQ (reference sequence). V lost 4 bases and J lost 4; bases outside the gene matches: 3.

This clone showed up just once. The chain carries TRBV19 and TRBJ2-1; weak D call: TRBD2 (5 bases). CDR3 size: 20 residues. V gave up 4 bases and J gave up 6 bases, with 31 bases separating them. In germline, CDR1 is LNHDA, CDR2 SQIVND (reference sequence). The CDR3 loop is CASSTRPRLVRAARPNEQFF. The CDR3 DNA follows: TGTGCCAGTAGTACCCGCCCGCGTTTGGTTCGAGCGGCAAGACCCAATGAGCAGTTCTTC.

V is TRBV5-4 and J is TRBJ1-6; D is unresolved. Trimming shortened V by 4 bases and J by 9 bases, and 14 bases separated the two germline ends. This CDR3 contains 14 residues. Per the germline V gene, CDR1 is SGHNT and CDR2 is YYREEE (reference sequence). CDR3 DNA: TGTGCCAGCAGCCCGGACCTGAGGGCTTCACCCCTCCACTTT. Its translation is CASSPDLRASPLHF.

The chain recombines TRBV14 with TRBJ2-5, with D perhaps matching TRBD2 (5 bases). Germline V gene sequence: CDR1 SGHDN, CDR2 FVKESK. The V end was cut by 0 bases, the J end by 9 bases, with 11 bases between. This CDR3 has 13 residues. The CDR3 nucleotides read TGTGCCAGCAGCCAAGACGGAGGTTTGGCCCAGTACTTC. It is translated as CASSQDGGLAQYF.

The table lists this clone with a count of one. This chain joins TRBV5-1 and TRBJ2-3; D is possibly TRBD1 (5 bases). There are 15 residues in the CDR3. Deletions cut 0 bases from V and 3 bases from J, with 11 bases between. Per germline, CDR1 SGHRS and CDR2 YFSETQ. Written as DNA, the CDR3 is TGCGCCAGCAGCTTGGATAGTCCAGGGACAGATACGCAGTATTTT. Translation gives CASSLDSPGTDTQYF.

This chain connects TRBV6-4 to TRBJ1-1, with 9 bases matching TRBD1. Trimming cost V 6 bases and J 6 bases; bases outside gene matches: 8. The CDR3 is 14 amino acids. Looked up from germline, CDR1 is MRHNA and CDR2 is SNTAGT. The DNA of the CDR3 is TGTGCCAGCAGAGAGGAACAGGGGGCCGCTGAAGCTTTCTTT. It translates to CASREEQGAAEAFF.

J is TRBJ1-2 and V is TRBV3-1 (or the pseudogene TRBV3-2); perhaps TRBD1 as D (6 bases). Germline V CDR1 and CDR2: LGHDT, YNNKEL (reference sequence). This CDR3 comprises 14 residues. The V gene lost 3 bases and the J gene lost 8 bases, with 16 bases spanning the gap. CDR3 residues: CASSHQSGQLGYTF. The CDR3 coding sequence is TGTGCCAGCAGCCACCAAAGCGGACAGCTAGGCTACACCTTC.

This sequence joins TRBV28 and TRBJ2-1, with 11 bases that match TRBD1. The V segment lost 5 bases and the J segment 4 bases; nucleotides outside the gene matches: 7. Germline assignment: CDR1 MDHEN and CDR2 SYDVKM. CDR3 length: 16 amino acids. CDR3 bases: TGTGCCAGCAGTAGCACCGGGACAGGGGGTTACAATGAGCAGTTCTTC. Translated: CASSSTGTGGYNEQFF.

This chain connects TRBV6-1 to TRBJ1-1; tentatively, D is TRBD1 (6 bases). Between the trimmed V and J ends, which lost 6 bases and 8 bases, there was a span of 10 bases. The CDR3 runs 11 residues. From germline, CDR1 is MNHNS and CDR2 SASEGT. The DNA of the CDR3 is TGTGCCAGCAGCCCCGACAGGGAAGCTTTCTTT. It is translated as CASSPDREAFF.

The V call is TRBV2, the J call TRBJ1-6, with D hard to call. Germline V gene lookup returns CDR1 SNHLY and CDR2 FYNNEI. V lost 3 bases and J lost 4, with 7 bases in between. This CDR3 is built from 14 residues. The CDR3 sequence is CASSERFYNSPLHF. The CDR3 nucleotides read TGTGCCAGCAGTGAGAGGTTTTATAATTCACCCCTCCACTTT.

The chain recombines TRBV6-5 with TRBJ1-2; 7 bases are a match to TRBD1. Germline V gene sequence: CDR1 MNHEY, CDR2 SVGAGI. J gave up 6 bases and V 2 bases, and 6 bases lay outside the gene matches. There are 14 residues in the CDR3. CDR3 region: CASSYIQGGNGYTF. The CDR3 region has the DNA TGTGCCAGCAGTTACATTCAGGGGGGCAATGGCTACACCTTC.

This chain links TRBV6-5 with TRBJ1-2; perhaps TRBD1 as D (5 bases). CDR1 is MNHEY, CDR2 SVGAGI, per germline. Trimming left V 4 bases short and J 6 bases short, with 9 bases between. The CDR3 consists of 12 residues. The DNA for the CDR3 is TGTGCCAGCAGTTTATCAGGGAATGGCTACACCTTC. It specifies CASSLSGNGYTF.

This clone was detected a few times. This chain links TRBV18 with TRBJ1-2; no definite D call. Looked up from germline, CDR1 is KGHSH and CDR2 is LQKENI. The ends were cut back, 2 bases at V and 4 bases at J, with 11 bases in the middle. This CDR3 is 14 amino acids long. CDR3 sequence (DNA): TGTGCCAGCTCACCAGGCATCACCAGCTATGGCTACACCTTC. Its protein is CASSPGITSYGYTF.